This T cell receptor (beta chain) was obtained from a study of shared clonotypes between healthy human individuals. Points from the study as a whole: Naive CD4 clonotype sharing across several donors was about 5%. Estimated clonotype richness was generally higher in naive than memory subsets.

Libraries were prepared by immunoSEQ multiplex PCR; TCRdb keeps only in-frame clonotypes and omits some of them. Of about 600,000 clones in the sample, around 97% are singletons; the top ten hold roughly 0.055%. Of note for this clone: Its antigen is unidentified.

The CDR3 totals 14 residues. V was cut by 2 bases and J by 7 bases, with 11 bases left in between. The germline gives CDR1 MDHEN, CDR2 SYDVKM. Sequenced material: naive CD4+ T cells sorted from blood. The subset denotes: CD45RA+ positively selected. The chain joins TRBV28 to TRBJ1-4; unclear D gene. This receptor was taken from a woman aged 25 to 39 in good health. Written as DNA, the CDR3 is TGTGCCAGCAGTTTAAATTCTGGACTTGAAAAACTGTTTTTT. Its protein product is CASSLNSGLEKLFF.